Sequencing of this T cell receptor beta chain was carried out in a study of blood T cell repertoires in COVID-19 (dated by TCRdb to about 2020). About the investigation overall: The collaborator samples originated in the United States, Italy and Spain and spanned the acute and convalescent phases of COVID-19. The material from the prospective study consisted of cDNA or gDNA derived from T cells, B-cell-depleted T cells, or PBMCs. The dataset comprised deeply sampled blood TCRbeta repertoires from subjects exposed to, actively infected with, or recovered from COVID-19. A freely available public database, intended as a resource for researchers studying the immune response to SARS-CoV-2, is where the repertoires were released. The samples were drawn from two sources: the first 160 participants of the ongoing ImmuneRACE study, and 1,200 or so subjects contributed by 6 global collaborators. Nearly every sample came with metadata listing a de-identified subject ID, COVID-19 status, age in years and sex. HLA class I and class II types, where available, came from metadata supplied by the sample provider rather than from assay-based typing.

Taken from the germline V gene (reference sequence), the CDR1 and CDR2 loops are MNHEY and SMNVEV. V is pruned by 2 bases and J by 2 bases, leaving 4 bases of the junction without a gene match. Spanning cysteine to phenylalanine, the CDR3 consists of 15 amino acids. Only the CDR3 part of the read is kept: 45 bases, read in frame from the first base. Results and caveats for the whole study, not just this receptor: The quantity of clinical and demographic metadata differed by source and by participant and was supplied without curation.

Each collaborating institution followed its own protocols to collect whole blood in K2EDTA tubes. For TCRbeta analysis, collaborators shipped samples as frozen whole blood, isolated PBMCs, or DNA extracted from either of those sample types. Comment on this clone: The specificity of this receptor is unknown. Within one base of it there is no much larger clone, and no base qualities were kept.

TCRbeta CDR3 regions were amplified from genomic DNA using the immunoSEQ Assay, a bias-controlled multiplex PCR. In the authors' own workflow: The number of nucleated cells in each sample was estimated from the amplification of reference gene primers within the assay. To quantify the absolute abundance of each unique TCRbeta CDR3 rearrangement, sequence reads were collapsed and filtered. For each sample, productive Simpson clonality was calculated as the square root of Simpson's diversity index over productive rearrangements. The table was pulled from immuneACCESS by TCRdb, which kept in-frame rearrangements only. Such tables lose some clones; where checked, under half of the loss comes from unresolved V genes, and the rest has no known cause. Clonal size and the V and J genes are those of that table, whereas D and trimming came from the DNA. In all, the sample holds roughly 68,000 clones, and about 88% of those were seen once. Jointly, the top ten make up less than 5.5% of the sample.

The source is a human donor in a cohort sampled during active COVID-19. Recombination connected TRBV27 to TRBJ2-7; 9 middle bases align to TRBD2. The source material was peripheral blood. The CDR3 reads CASSLGTSLTYEQYF. The DNA is TGTGCCAGCAGTTTAGGGACTAGCCTTACCTACGAGCAGTACTTC.